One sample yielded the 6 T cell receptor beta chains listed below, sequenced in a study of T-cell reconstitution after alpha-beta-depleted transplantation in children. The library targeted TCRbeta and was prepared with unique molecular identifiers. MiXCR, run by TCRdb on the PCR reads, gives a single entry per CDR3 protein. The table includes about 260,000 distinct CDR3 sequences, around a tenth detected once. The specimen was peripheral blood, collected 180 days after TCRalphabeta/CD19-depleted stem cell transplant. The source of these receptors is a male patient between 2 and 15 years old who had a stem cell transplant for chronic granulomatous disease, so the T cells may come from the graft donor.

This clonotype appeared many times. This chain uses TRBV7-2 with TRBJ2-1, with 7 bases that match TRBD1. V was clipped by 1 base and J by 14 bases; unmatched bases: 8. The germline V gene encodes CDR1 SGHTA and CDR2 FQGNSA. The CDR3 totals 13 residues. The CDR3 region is CASSLDPGTVKFF. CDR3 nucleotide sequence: TGTGCCAGCAGCTTAGACCCCGGGACAGTTAAGTTCTTC.

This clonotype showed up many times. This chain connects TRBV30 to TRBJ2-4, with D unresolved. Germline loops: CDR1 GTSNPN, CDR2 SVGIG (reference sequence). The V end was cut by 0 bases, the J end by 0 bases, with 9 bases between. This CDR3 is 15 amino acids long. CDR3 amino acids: CAWSVDGLAKNIQYF. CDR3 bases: TGTGCCTGGAGTGTAGACGGATTAGCCAAAAACATTCAGTACTTC.

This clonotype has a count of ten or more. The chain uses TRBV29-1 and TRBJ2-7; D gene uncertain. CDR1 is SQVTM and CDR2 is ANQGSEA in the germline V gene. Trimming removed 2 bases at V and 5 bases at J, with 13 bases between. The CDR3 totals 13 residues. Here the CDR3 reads CSVELRLKDEQYF. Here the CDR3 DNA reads TGCAGCGTTGAATTGCGGCTTAAAGACGAGCAGTACTTC.

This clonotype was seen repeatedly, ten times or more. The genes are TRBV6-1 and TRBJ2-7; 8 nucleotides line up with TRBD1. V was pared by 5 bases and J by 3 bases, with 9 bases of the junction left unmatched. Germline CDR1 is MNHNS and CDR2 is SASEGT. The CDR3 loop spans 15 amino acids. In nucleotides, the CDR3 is TGTGCCAGCAGTCCCAACCTGGGACAGGACTACGAGCAGTACTTC. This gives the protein CASSPNLGQDYEQYF.

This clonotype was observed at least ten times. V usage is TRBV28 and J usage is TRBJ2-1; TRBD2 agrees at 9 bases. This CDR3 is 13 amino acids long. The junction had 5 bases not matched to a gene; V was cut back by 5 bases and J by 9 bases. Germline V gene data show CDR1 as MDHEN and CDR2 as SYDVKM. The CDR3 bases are TGTGCCAGCAGTCCGGGACTAGCATTTGAGCAGTTCTTC. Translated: CASSPGLAFEQFF.

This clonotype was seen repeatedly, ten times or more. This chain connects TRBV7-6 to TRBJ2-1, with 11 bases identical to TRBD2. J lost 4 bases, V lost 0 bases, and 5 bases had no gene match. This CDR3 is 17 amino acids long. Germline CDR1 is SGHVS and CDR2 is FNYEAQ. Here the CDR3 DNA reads TGTGCCAGCAGCTTAGCCCCACTAGCGGGAGAGTACAATGAGCAGTTCTTC. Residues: CASSLAPLAGEYNEQFF.